This is a list of T cell receptor beta chains from one sample in a study of blood T cell repertoires in COVID-19. Produced via immunoSEQ multiplex PCR; TCRdb's table is partial and in-frame only. The table has about 140,000 clones, approximately 80% seen once. The sequencing sample was made of peripheral blood. The receptors were sampled from a human donor in a cohort sampled during active COVID-19. Each CDR3 is given with its conserved first and last residue. D genes are given only for firm matches. Not all rows give a size; the values are once, few, many and, for expanded clones, a class.

j_gene | abundance | len | d_gene | v_gene | CDR3nt | CDR3aa
TRBJ2-1 | - | 16 | - | TRBV6-5 | TGTGCCAGCAGTTACTCGAGGGCAGGGGGGCACAATGAGCAGTTCTTC | CASSYSRAGGHNEQFF
TRBJ2-7 | once | 14 | TRBD1 | TRBV6-1 | TGTGCCAGCAGTGAAGTACCAGGGGGCTACGAGCAGTACTTC | CASSEVPGGYEQYF
TRBJ2-3 | - | 14 | TRBD2 | TRBV11-3 | TGTGCCAGCAGTCTTAGCGGGGGCACAGATACGCAGTATTTT | CASSLSGGTDTQYF
TRBJ2-2 | - | 16 | - | TRBV9 | TGTGCCAGCAGTGCTCGCGGACTGGTGAACACCGGGGAGCTGTTTTTT | CASSARGLVNTGELFF
TRBJ1-1 | - | 18 | TRBD1 | TRBV19 | TGTGCCAGTAGTGTCCCGGGACAGGGGGCGGGCGGGAACACTGAAGCTTTCTTT | CASSVPGQGAGGNTEAFF
TRBJ1-2 | - | 14 | TRBD1 | TRBV27 | TGTGCCAGCAGGCCGACAGGGTACGGCTATGGCTACACCTTC | CASRPTGYGYGYTF
TRBJ2-5 | once | 15 | - | TRBV5-6 | TGTGCCAGCAGGGAGGAGGGCTCGTCGGTAGAGACCCAGTACTTC | CASREEGSSVETQYF
TRBJ1-5 | - | 14 | - | TRBV27 | TGTGCCAGCAGTCAAACAGGGCCAAATCAGCCCCAGCATTTT | CASSQTGPNQPQHF
TRBJ1-4 | - | 15 | TRBD1 | TRBV27 | TGTGCCAGCAGTTTTGTCGGGACAGTAAATGAAAAACTGTTTTTT | CASSFVGTVNEKLFF
TRBJ2-7 | few | 17 | TRBD2 | TRBV6-2/TRBV6-3 | TGTGCCAGCAGTTACTCGTCCCAGCGGGAGTCGATTAGGGAGCAGTACTTC | CASSYSSQRESIREQYF
TRBJ2-7 | few | 14 | - | TRBV5-1 | TGCGCCAGCAGCTTCTCGGACAGAGCCTACGAGCAGTACTTC | CASSFSDRAYEQYF
TRBJ2-7 | - | 15 | - | TRBV6-1 | TGTGCCAGCAGTGAAGTAAGTACAGGGAAATACGAGCAGTACTTC | CASSEVSTGKYEQYF
TRBJ2-1 | once | 17 | - | TRBV18 | TGTGCCAGCTCACCTACCTTCCGTAGCGGCCCCCTCAATGAGCAGTTCTTC | CASSPTFRSGPLNEQFF
TRBJ2-7 | - | 15 | TRBD2 | TRBV9 | TGTGCCAGCAGCGTAGGGGCTAGCGGGGACTACGAGCAGTACTTC | CASSVGASGDYEQYF
TRBJ2-1 | few | 13 | TRBD2 | TRBV7-9 | TGTGCCAGCAGCTCCGGGACTAGCGCTGAGCAGTTCTTC | CASSSGTSAEQFF
TRBJ2-7 | - | 13 | TRBD2 | TRBV29-1 | TGCAGCGTCGCGGGACTAGCGGACTACGAGCAGTACTTC | CSVAGLADYEQYF
TRBJ2-2 | few | 21 | - | TRBV4-1 | TGCGCCAGCAGCCAGAGCCCACTGACGTTCAGGCGTGACCTTAACACCGGGGAGCTGTTTTTT | CASSQSPLTFRRDLNTGELFF
TRBJ2-3 | - | 13 | - | TRBV6-2/TRBV6-3 | TGTGCCAGCAGCACGACAAGCACAGATACGCAGTATTTT | CASSTTSTDTQYF
TRBJ2-3 | - | 14 | TRBD1 | TRBV27 | TGTGCCAGCAGTGGACAGGGCTTGACAGATACGCAGTATTTT | CASSGQGLTDTQYF
TRBJ2-7 | - | 18 | - | TRBV3-1/TRBV3-2 | TGTGCCAGCAGCCAAGAAGCGCATGACAGTGCTGGGAGGTACGAGCAGTACTTC | CASSQEAHDSAGRYEQYF
TRBJ2-1 | - | 15 | TRBD2 | TRBV27 | TGTGCCAGCAGTTTAGACGGGAGGGCCTGGAATGAGCAGTTCTTC | CASSLDGRAWNEQFF
TRBJ1-5 | few | 16 | TRBD1 | TRBV4-1 | TGCGCCAGCAGCCGTAACCAGGGGGCCCGGGATCAGCCCCAGCATTTT | CASSRNQGARDQPQHF
TRBJ2-6 | - | 15 | - | TRBV4-2 | TGTGCCAGCAGCCAAGTAGCCACGGGTTCCAACGTCCTGACTTTC | CASSQVATGSNVLTF
TRBJ1-1 | - | 15 | - | TRBV19 | TGTGCCAGTAGTAGGGTTGGGGCTCCGAACACTGAAGCTTTCTTT | CASSRVGAPNTEAFF
TRBJ1-3 | - | 18 | TRBD1 | TRBV4-2 | TGTGCCAGCAGCCAAGGAACCCCCAGGGGGTTATATGGAAACACCATATATTTT | CASSQGTPRGLYGNTIYF
TRBJ2-1 | - | 14 | - | TRBV5-1 | TGCGCCAGCAGCTTGGTAATGAGTTACAATGAGCAGTTCTTC | CASSLVMSYNEQFF
TRBJ1-1 | once | 13 | - | TRBV6-1 | TGTGCCAGCAGTGAAGTCAGGCGCACTGAAGCTTTCTTT | CASSEVRRTEAFF
TRBJ2-7 | - | 13 | - | TRBV2 | TGTGCCAGCAGTGGACAGGCCTCCTACGAGCAGTACTTC | CASSGQASYEQYF
TRBJ2-5 | - | 15 | TRBD1 | TRBV5-1 | TGCGCCAGCGGACCGCAGGGACAGATCCAAGAGACCCAGTACTTC | CASGPQGQIQETQYF
TRBJ2-3 | - | 15 | TRBD2 | TRBV3-1/TRBV3-2 | TGTGCCAGCAGCGGGGGGGGGAGTCGGGCAGATACGCAGTATTTT | CASSGGGSRADTQYF
TRBJ1-4 | - | 16 | - | TRBV18 | TGTGCCAGCTCACCACCGGCCGGAGGAGGTAGTGAAAAACTGTTTTTT | CASSPPAGGGSEKLFF
TRBJ2-7 | - | 13 | TRBD2 | TRBV28 | TGTGCCAGCGGGGGGGGACCAAACTACGAGCAGTACTTC | CASGGGPNYEQYF
TRBJ2-7 | - | 14 | - | TRBV5-1 | TGCGCCAGCACCCCGGGGGATGGCGCGTTGGGGCAGTACTTC | CASTPGDGALGQYF
TRBJ2-1 | - | 17 | TRBD2 | TRBV4-3 | TGCGCCAGCAGCCCCAAGCCACTAGCGGGAGGGCCCCATGAGCAGTTCTTC | CASSPKPLAGGPHEQFF
TRBJ2-1 | few | 13 | - | TRBV29-1 | TGCAGCGTTGAAGTCGCGTCCCGACACGAGCAGTTCTTC | CSVEVASRHEQFF
TRBJ2-2 | - | 12 | - | TRBV7-9 | TGTGCCAGTTCTAGATACACCGGGGAGCTGTTTTTT | CASSRYTGELFF
TRBJ2-3 | few | 16 | TRBD1 | TRBV18 | TGTGCCAGCTCACCGCCCGGGACAGGGGGCTTAGATACGCAGTATTTT | CASSPPGTGGLDTQYF
TRBJ2-5 | - | 15 | TRBD1 | TRBV6-6 | TGTGCCAGCAGACCGGGACAGGGGTACCAAGAGACCCAGTACTTC | CASRPGQGYQETQYF
TRBJ2-3 | - | 16 | TRBD1 | TRBV4-2 | TGTGCCAGCAGCCAAGCGGGTACAGGGGGCCCAGATACGCAGTATTTT | CASSQAGTGGPDTQYF